The clone carrying this T cell receptor (beta chain) appeared many times. Its specificity is unknown. The sample is drawn from a study of human T cells and chemical hapten exposure. Findings and caveats of the study: Counts of TCRs above 1 in 1000 frequency stayed unchanged with DPC sensitization.

The time point denotes: patch test 1, 2 weeks after DPC sensitization. Treatment: therapeutic diphenylcyclopropenone sensitization with weekly scalp DPC. From the RACE reads, TCRdb called clonotypes with MiXCR, one entry per CDR3 protein. The sample lists roughly 80,000 distinct CDR3 sequences; around 10% were seen once. The V gene's germline CDR1 is SGDLS and CDR2 YYNGEE. Trimming stripped 0 bases from V and 0 bases from J, with 7 bases between. This CDR3 region has 15 residues. This clonotype was obtained from a woman between 50 and 59 years old with alopecia areata. Some clones in this sample may be carry-over from other donors' samples. Source: whole blood, taken in connection with sensitization to the hapten diphenylcyclopropenone (DPC). The chain has TRBV9 and TRBJ2-1; tentative D call: TRBD2 (6 bases). The CDR3 reads CASSVVSGSYNEQFF. CDR3 bases: TGTGCCAGCAGCGTAGTTAGCGGCTCCTACAATGAGCAGTTCTTC.